There are a few counts of the clone carrying this T cell receptor (beta chain). Antigen: not known. J lost 2 bases, V lost 1 base, and 12 bases had no gene match. The CDR3 loop spans 19 amino acids. Per germline, CDR1 ENHRY and CDR2 SYGVKD. This record belongs to a study of T-cell memory formation after mild COVID-19. General study results and limits: Shrinking CD4+ clones resided mostly in CM and EM, and CD8+ ones in EMRA.

One entry per CDR3 protein, called by TCRdb with MiXCR from the 5' RACE reads. The repertoire has tens of thousands of distinct CDR3 sequences, about 12% of them found once; the top ten carry around 27%. This TCR was sampled from an adult woman who had mild COVID-19 (a few samples of this study predate the infection). Cell type and time point are not known. The sequencing input was PBMCs or a T cell subset sorted from them (not recorded which). This rearrangement joins TRBV10-3 to TRBJ2-7, with 12 nucleotides matching TRBD2. The CDR3 spells CAISELEGPTSGGTYEQYF. DNA for the CDR3: TGTGCCATCAGTGAGTTGGAGGGGCCCACTAGCGGGGGGACCTACGAGCAGTACTTC.